These 18 T cell receptor beta chains were sequenced from one sample in a study of blood T cell repertoires in COVID-19. The repertoire was sequenced with immunoSEQ multiplex PCR; TCRdb's copy has only in-frame clones and lacks some. The sample has more than 10,000 clones, 83% seen once. The material sequenced was peripheral blood. Receptor source: a man aged 40-49 years with active or convalescent COVID-19.

V and J are TRBV5-1 and TRBJ2-3, with a tentative D call TRBD1 (6 bases). The germline gives CDR1 SGHRS, CDR2 YFSETQ. V was trimmed by 3 bases and J by 5 bases, leaving 22 bases between them. This CDR3 is 17 amino acids long. The CDR3 nucleotides read TGCGCCAGCAGCTCTATCGCGACAGGACAGTTTGGAGATACGCAGTATTTT. Translating gives CASSSIATGQFGDTQYF.

This sequence joins TRBV5-5 and TRBJ2-1; D gene unclear. Germline-derived CDR1 and CDR2 are SGHKS and YYEKEE (reference sequence). The CDR3 extends over 15 amino acids. The V and J ends lost 4 bases and 8 bases respectively, with 19 bases between them. The CDR3 spells CASSLTVSEVYEQFF. For the CDR3, the DNA is TGTGCCAGCAGCCTGACTGTCTCCGAAGTTTATGAGCAGTTCTTC.

V gene TRBV30 combines with J gene TRBJ2-1, with D perhaps matching TRBD2 (5 bases). This CDR3 has 16 residues. V was pared by 5 bases and J by 3 bases, with 20 bases between. Germline assignment: CDR1 GTSNPN and CDR2 SVGIG (reference sequence). The CDR3, as DNA: TGTGCCTGGGAAACCATTCTGAGCGGACTCTACAATGAGCAGTTCTTC. Translating it yields CAWETILSGLYNEQFF.

This rearrangement joins TRBV28 to TRBJ2-7; D gene uncertain. This CDR3 is 12 amino acids long. Germline assignment: CDR1 MDHEN and CDR2 SYDVKM. With 6 bases removed from V and 3 bases from J, the gap between germline ends came to 9 bases. The CDR3 here is CASSPRNYEQYF. DNA for the CDR3: TGTGCCAGCAGCCCCAGGAACTACGAGCAGTACTTC.

The V gene is TRBV11-3, the J gene TRBJ2-7; the match to TRBD2 covers 7 bases. CDR3 length: 16 residues. With V trimmed by 5 bases and J by 0 bases, 10 bases remained unmatched. Germline-derived CDR1 and CDR2 are SGHNT and YENEEA. The CDR3 loop reads CASSPQGGDGSYEQYF. CDR3 bases: TGTGCCAGCAGCCCCCAGGGAGGGGACGGCTCCTACGAGCAGTACTTC.

The genes are TRBV15 and TRBJ1-5; 8 nucleotides line up with TRBD1. CDR1 and CDR2 from the germline V gene are LNHNV and YYDKDF (reference sequence). CDR3 length equals 15 residues. Trimming removed 5 bases from V and 4 bases from J; junction bases left unmatched: 7. CDR3 coding DNA: TGTGCCACCAGCCAAAGCAGGGGGCTGAATCAGCCCCAGCATTTT. This encodes CATSQSRGLNQPQHF.

This clone turned up a few times. This chain uses TRBV11-2 with TRBJ2-2; 8 bases align to TRBD2. Germline CDR1 SGHAT, CDR2 FQNNGV. Trimming at V came to 0 bases and at J to 5 bases, leaving 2 bases not matched to a gene. This CDR3 comprises 15 residues. DNA of the CDR3: TGTGCCAGCAGCTTAGAGCCTAGCGGGACCGGGGAGCTGTTTTTT. It is translated as CASSLEPSGTGELFF.

CDR3 amino acids: CASSPPSGSVNEQFF. The CDR3 DNA reads as TGTGCCAGCAGTCCCCCTAGCGGGAGTGTCAATGAGCAGTTCTTC. The gene calls are TRBV27 and TRBJ2-1; 10 bases line up with TRBD2. CDR1 and CDR2 from the germline V gene are MNHEY and SMNVEV (reference sequence). The CDR3 contains 15 residues. J lost 6 bases, V lost 5 bases, and 7 bases had no gene match.

This clone was recorded a few times. The V gene is TRBV4-3, the J gene TRBJ2-7; D ambiguous. CDR3 length: 15 residues. The germline CDR1 and CDR2 sequences are LGHNA and YSLEER. Trimming took off 1 base at V and 0 bases at J, with 10 bases between the two ends. Here the CDR3 reads CASSQADTHSYEQYF. Here the CDR3 DNA reads TGCGCCAGCAGCCAAGCAGACACTCACTCCTACGAGCAGTACTTC.

V is TRBV7-9 and J is TRBJ2-1; 10 bases line up with TRBD1. This CDR3 spans 15 amino acids. After removal of 6 bases from V and 7 bases from J, the junction contained 9 bases not matched to a gene. From germline, CDR1 is SEHNR and CDR2 FQNEAQ (reference sequence). CDR3 sequence (DNA): TGTGCCAGCAGTATACCCGGGACAGGGGAGAATGAGCAGTTCTTC. Translation: CASSIPGTGENEQFF.

The rearrangement uses TRBV7-9 and TRBJ2-7, with 12 bases aligning to TRBD1. The ends lost 5 bases at V and 9 bases at J; junction bases unmatched: 8. CDR3 length equals 14 residues. Germline V gene lookup returns CDR1 SEHNR and CDR2 FQNEAQ (reference sequence). The CDR3 loop is CASSPGTGGVRQYF. The CDR3 nucleotides are TGTGCCAGCAGCCCGGGGACAGGGGGCGTAAGGCAGTACTTC.

The chain is built from TRBV7-3 and TRBJ2-1; the match to TRBD2 covers 12 bases. The V gene's germline CDR1 is SGHTA and CDR2 FQGTGA. The CDR3 has 15 residues. V lost 4 bases, J lost 6 bases, and 4 bases stayed unmatched. The CDR3: CASSYEGLAGNEQFF. The CDR3 bases are TGTGCCAGCAGCTACGAGGGACTAGCGGGCAATGAGCAGTTCTTC. The full variable domain, completed using reference TRBV7-3 and TRBJ2-1, is GAGVSQTPSNKVTEKGKYVELRCDPISGHTALYWYRQSLGQGPEFLIYFQGTGAADDSGLPNDRFFAVRPEGSVSTLKIQRTERGDSAVYLCASSYEGLAGNEQFFGPGTRLTVL.

This clone occurred once. V gene TRBV7-2 combines with J gene TRBJ2-3; D not certain. Germline V gene sequence: CDR1 SGHTA, CDR2 FQGNSA. The CDR3 has 15 residues. V was trimmed by 1 base and J by 1 base, leaving 9 bases between them. The CDR3 loop is CASSLVQVGTDTQYF. The CDR3 bases are TGTGCCAGCAGCTTAGTGCAGGTTGGCACAGATACGCAGTATTTT.

CDR3 amino acids: CASSMEAYNEQFF. The CDR3 DNA follows: TGTGCCAGTAGTATGGAGGCTTACAATGAGCAGTTCTTC. The chain is built from TRBV19 and TRBJ2-1; D perhaps matches TRBD2 (5 bases). This CDR3 contains 13 residues. V was pared by 3 bases and J by 4 bases, with 7 bases between. Germline V gene sequence: CDR1 LNHDA, CDR2 SQIVND (reference sequence).

This chain connects TRBV5-1 to TRBJ2-1; TRBD2 matches 11 bases. The V gene's germline CDR1 is SGHRS and CDR2 YFSETQ. The CDR3 has 19 amino acids. The V and J ends lost 0 bases and 1 base, in that order; junction bases with no gene match: 9. CDR3 loop: CASSLAWGLAALSYNEQFF. CDR3 coding DNA: TGCGCCAGCAGCTTGGCCTGGGGACTAGCGGCCCTTTCCTACAATGAGCAGTTCTTC.

A few counts support this clone. In DNA, the CDR3 is TGTGCCAGCACCGTCTCGGCAGGGTTCTCCTACGAGCAGTACTTC. It codes for CASTVSAGFSYEQYF. This sequence joins TRBV28 and TRBJ2-7; possibly TRBD1 for D (5 bases). The CDR3 has 15 residues. Germline values: CDR1 MDHEN, CDR2 SYDVKM. With 7 bases removed from V and 0 bases from J, the gap between germline ends came to 16 bases.

The rearrangement links TRBV7-9 to TRBJ1-2, with D hard to call. The germline CDR1 and CDR2 sequences are SEHNR and FQNEAQ (reference sequence). The CDR3 spans 13 residues. V lost 6 bases, J lost 8 bases, and 16 bases lay in between. The CDR3 DNA reads as TGTGCCAGCAGATCTCGAGGTGAACTCGGCTACACCTTC. Protein product: CASRSRGELGYTF.

The chain has TRBV7-8 and TRBJ1-6, with TRBD1 matching over 8 bases. Trimming cost V 5 bases and J 1 base; bases outside gene matches: 1. The CDR3 consists of 15 residues. CDR1 is SGHVS, CDR2 FQNEAQ, per germline. The CDR3 loop is CASSRTGSYNSPLHF. The CDR3 nucleotides read TGTGCCAGCAGCCGGACAGGGTCCTATAATTCACCCCTCCACTTT.